This T cell receptor (beta chain) was sequenced during a study of OX40 agonist ivuxolimab in advanced cancers. Study-level information: Enrollees could have had prior anti-PD-1, anti-PD-L1 or anti-CTLA-4 therapy, which around 40% had received.

TCRdb's table, derived via immunoSEQ multiplex PCR, lists solely in-frame clones and lacks some. Here the sample spans about 82,000 clones, around 83% being singletons. The length of the CDR3 is 17 residues. The V gene end was trimmed by 2 bases and the J gene end by 3 bases; junction bases not matched to a gene: 10. Germline values: CDR1 LGHNA, CDR2 YNFKEQ. Sequenced here: CD4+ or CD8+ T cells sorted from blood, sampled in a trial of the OX40 agonist ivuxolimab. The chain links TRBV4-2 to TRBJ2-4; TRBD2 matches 7 bases. This clonotype was sampled from an adult with an advanced solid tumor such as melanoma, head and neck, liver or kidney cancer. CDR3 DNA: TGTGCCAGCAGCCAAACTTCCGGGGGAGGGAGCAAAAACATTCAGTACTTC. It codes for CASSQTSGGGSKNIQYF.